One sample yielded the 4 T cell receptor beta chains listed below, sequenced in a study of cytomegalovirus exposure and HLA in healthy donors. Use of 60 Vbeta and 13 Jbeta primers characterized the PCR. Generated by immunoSEQ multiplex PCR, the TCRdb table keeps only in-frame clones and is missing some. The sample yields under 200,000 clones, roughly 71% seen once. The sample consisted of PBMCs. Receptors originate from a male donor in good health and CMV-seropositive.

This rearrangement joins TRBV5-5 to TRBJ1-2; 7 bases map to TRBD1. The CDR3 sequence is 13 residues long. The junction had 4 bases not matched to a gene; V was cut back by 1 base and J by 7 bases. Germline loops: CDR1 SGHKS, CDR2 YYEKEE (reference sequence). This CDR3 reads CASSLTGVAGYTF. The CDR3 coding sequence is TGTGCCAGCAGCTTGACAGGGGTTGCTGGCTACACCTTC.

The chain couples TRBV9 to TRBJ2-3; 7 bases are shared with TRBD2. Germline V gene lookup returns CDR1 SGDLS and CDR2 YYNGEE. With V trimmed by 0 bases and J by 12 bases, 4 bases remained unmatched. This CDR3 has 12 amino acids. CDR3 DNA sequence: TGTGCCAGCAGCGTAGAGGGGAGGGGCCAGTATTTT. It encodes CASSVEGRGQYF.

The rearrangement uses TRBV4-1 and TRBJ2-1; D perhaps matches TRBD1 (6 bases). Per germline, CDR1 MGHRA and CDR2 YSYEKL. CDR3 length: 17 residues. The V end lost 3 bases, the J end lost 5 bases, and 20 bases lay between the germline ends. The DNA of the CDR3 is TGCGCCAGCAGCCAGGAGGCGCCAGGGGCTAACAACAATGAGCAGTTCTTC. The encoded protein is CASSQEAPGANNNEQFF.

The chain has TRBV10-2 and TRBJ1-1; 10 nucleotides match TRBD1. V dropped 4 bases and J dropped 6; count of bases not matched to a gene: 5. There are 14 residues in the CDR3. Germline V gene sequence: CDR1 WSHSY, CDR2 SAAADI. CDR3: CASSGADRGAEAFF. The CDR3 bases are TGCGCCAGCAGTGGGGCGGACAGGGGGGCTGAAGCTTTCTTT.